Following are 24 T cell receptor beta chains from one sample sequenced in a study of T cells in tuberculosis. Generated by immunoSEQ multiplex PCR, the TCRdb table keeps only in-frame clones and is missing some. The sample has tens of thousands of clones, 70% to 90% seen once; the top ten hold roughly 5%. Time point defined: new active TB diagnosis, blood taken before or within 7 days of starting treatment. The material sequenced was PBMCs, taken at tuberculosis diagnosis. Receptors were obtained from an adult with tuberculosis.

V gene TRBV7-9 combines with J gene TRBJ2-2, with D unclear. Trimming removed 1 base at V and 5 bases at J, with 5 bases between. Germline V gene lookup returns CDR1 SEHNR and CDR2 FQNEAQ (reference sequence). The CDR3 spans 13 residues. CDR3 DNA: TGTGCCAGCAGCTTAGAAGCTACCGGGGAGCTGTTTTTT. Amino acid sequence: CASSLEATGELFF.

This clone came up a few times. The rearrangement uses TRBV7-2 and TRBJ2-1, with TRBD2 matching over 8 bases. The CDR3 runs to 14 residues. CDR1 SGHTA and CDR2 FQGNSA come from the germline V gene. V gave up 2 bases and J gave up 8 bases; unmatched junction bases: 5. CDR3 nucleotide sequence: TGTGCCAGCAGCTTACAGCGGGAGAGCGATGAGCAGTTCTTC. It is translated as CASSLQRESDEQFF.

The CDR3, as DNA: TGTGCCAGCAGCTCGGGAATGGCGGGAACCACAGATACGCAGTATTTT. Its translation: CASSSGMAGTTDTQYF. This chain joins TRBV11-2 and TRBJ2-3; possible D gene TRBD2, 6 bases. The CDR3 sequence is 16 residues long. V was cut by 4 bases and J by 2 bases, with 16 bases left in between. CDR1 and CDR2 from the germline V gene are SGHAT and FQNNGV.

The chain has TRBV5-1 and TRBJ2-1; D remains unclear. Germline V CDR1 and CDR2: SGHRS, YFSETQ. The CDR3 spans 14 residues. V gave up 1 base and J gave up 5 bases, with 10 bases separating them. CDR3 in DNA: TGCGCCAGCAGCTTGTATCCAGAAAACAATGAGCAGTTCTTC. Translation: CASSLYPENNEQFF.

The rearrangement links TRBV28 to TRBJ1-5; D remains unclear. Per the germline V gene, CDR1 is MDHEN and CDR2 is SYDVKM. This CDR3 has 13 amino acids. V was clipped by 4 bases and J by 8 bases, with 12 bases between them. The DNA of the CDR3 is TGTGCCAGCAGTTCCTCCCACACGAAGCCCCAGCATTTT. It encodes CASSSSHTKPQHF.

V and J are TRBV10-3 and TRBJ2-2; weak D call: TRBD2 (5 bases). CDR3 length equals 16 residues. Deletions cut 6 bases from V and 3 bases from J, with 17 bases between. Germline lookup yields CDR1 ENHRY and CDR2 SYGVKD. CDR3 sequence reads: CAISAREGSDTGELFF. The CDR3 DNA reads TGTGCCATCAGCGCCCGGGAAGGGAGTGACACCGGGGAGCTGTTTTTT.

This chain links TRBV7-9 with TRBJ2-7, with D perhaps TRBD2 (6 bases). V lost 2 bases, J lost 0 bases, and 11 bases lay in between. In germline, CDR1 is SEHNR, CDR2 FQNEAQ (reference sequence). This CDR3 contains 15 residues. DNA for the CDR3: TGTGCCAGCAGCTTATTCCGGGAGAACTCCTACGAGCAGTACTTC. This translates into CASSLFRENSYEQYF.

This clone came up a few times. The chain is built from TRBV15 and TRBJ1-2; 9 positions match TRBD1. CDR3 length: 14 residues. The germline gives CDR1 LNHNV, CDR2 YYDKDF (reference sequence). Trimming removed 6 bases from V and 2 bases from J; junction bases left unmatched: 4. In DNA, the CDR3 is TGTGCCACCAGATCGACAGGGGGAAACTATGGCTACACCTTC. Encoded protein: CATRSTGGNYGYTF.

The CDR3 loop reads CASSSLTGQGVETQYF. The DNA of the CDR3 is TGTGCCAGCAGCTCCTTGACAGGCCAGGGTGTGGAGACCCAGTACTTC. The chain employs TRBV9 and TRBJ2-5; TRBD1 is a possible D gene (6 bases). Trimming cost V 4 bases and J 5 bases, with 21 bases left between them. CDR3 length: 16 amino acids. Germline V gene data show CDR1 as SGDLS and CDR2 as YYNGEE. Combining the CDR3 with reference TRBV9 and TRBJ2-5 gives the whole variable domain DSGVTQTPKHLITATGQRVTLRCSPRSGDLSVYWYQQSLDQGLQFLIQYYNGEERAKGNILERFSAQQFPDLHSELNLSSLELGDSALYFCASSSLTGQGVETQYFGPGTRLLVL.

This clone was seen only a few times. The V gene is TRBV9, the J gene TRBJ1-2; D possibly corresponds to TRBD1 (5 bases). The CDR3 length is 15 residues. Looked up from germline, CDR1 is SGDLS and CDR2 is YYNGEE. The V end was cut by 0 bases, the J end by 2 bases, with 11 bases between. The CDR3 sequence: CASSVEEGRNYGYTF. DNA of the CDR3: TGTGCCAGCAGCGTAGAGGAGGGGCGAAACTATGGCTACACCTTC. The variable domain in full, with the rest retrieved from reference TRBV9 and TRBJ1-2, is DSGVTQTPKHLITATGQRVTLRCSPRSGDLSVYWYQQSLDQGLQFLIQYYNGEERAKGNILERFSAQQFPDLHSELNLSSLELGDSALYFCASSVEEGRNYGYTFGSGTRLTVV.

The gene calls are TRBV30 and TRBJ1-3, with D unclear. The CDR3 is 14 amino acids. Germline lookup yields CDR1 GTSNPN and CDR2 SVGIG (reference sequence). V lost 4 bases and J lost 0, with 10 bases in between. The CDR3 sequence: CAWILGFSGNTIYF. The CDR3, as DNA: TGTGCCTGGATCCTGGGCTTCTCTGGAAACACCATATATTTT.

This chain connects TRBV27 to TRBJ1-5; 7 bases fit TRBD1. The trim removed 2 bases at V and 3 bases at J, leaving 4 bases unmatched. The CDR3 covers 15 residues. Germline CDR1 MNHEY, CDR2 SMNVEV (reference sequence). CDR3 bases: TGTGCCAGCAGTTTAGTGGGACAGCACAATCAGCCCCAGCATTTT. This sequence encodes CASSLVGQHNQPQHF.

The chain is built from TRBV9 and TRBJ2-7, with D maybe TRBD2 (6 bases). The CDR3 contains 16 residues. Germline assignment: CDR1 SGDLS and CDR2 YYNGEE. V was shortened by 4 bases and J by 4 bases, with 21 bases between the two germline ends. CDR3 coding DNA: TGTGCCAGCAGCCCTAGAGGAGGGGCCGACCCTTACGAGCAGTACTTC. It specifies CASSPRGGADPYEQYF.

The chain joins TRBV4-3 to TRBJ1-1, with 9 bases matching TRBD1. V lost 3 bases, J lost 8 bases, and 19 bases stayed unmatched. CDR1 and CDR2 from the germline V gene are LGHNA and YSLEER. The CDR3 totals 18 residues. Written as DNA, the CDR3 is TGCGCCAGCAGCCACCTCATCCCCGGGACAGGGTATTTTTCGGAAGCTTTCTTT. Translation: CASSHLIPGTGYFSEAFF.

The chain carries TRBV6-1 and TRBJ1-1; a weak D match, TRBD1 (6 bases). CDR1 is MNHNS and CDR2 is SASEGT in the germline V gene. This CDR3 comprises 14 residues. As DNA, the CDR3 is TGTGCTGCGGACTTAGGGGGGGCGAAGACTGAAGCTTTCTTT. This gives the protein CAADLGGAKTEAFF.

The chain employs TRBV28 and TRBJ2-4; TRBD2 matches at 7 bases. Germline CDR1 MDHEN, CDR2 SYDVKM. J lost 7 bases, V lost 0 bases, and 21 bases had no gene match. The CDR3 contains 20 residues. CDR3 bases: TGTGCCAGCAGTTTATGGGGGCCCTCGGGAGGCGGGAGACCATGGAACATTCAGTACTTC. Translated: CASSLWGPSGGGRPWNIQYF.

The chain combines TRBV15 with TRBJ1-2, with a weak D call TRBD1 (5 bases). The length of the CDR3 is 15 residues. Germline assignment: CDR1 LNHNV and CDR2 YYDKDF (reference sequence). V lost 3 bases and J 6 bases, leaving 17 bases between the germline ends. This CDR3 is CATSRGPVGNNGYTF. DNA for the CDR3: TGTGCCACCAGCAGGGGGCCCGTAGGTAATAATGGCTACACCTTC.

This chain connects TRBV6-1 to TRBJ1-5; D is undetermined. Germline-derived CDR1 and CDR2 are MNHNS and SASEGT. The V gene lost 5 bases and the J gene lost 0 bases, with 8 bases spanning the gap. The CDR3 consists of 14 residues. This CDR3 is CASSNIHSNQPQHF. Here the CDR3 DNA reads TGTGCCAGCAGTAACATACATAGCAATCAGCCCCAGCATTTT.

The chain recombines TRBV30 with TRBJ1-2; 8 positions match TRBD1. This CDR3 contains 13 residues. Germline V gene data show CDR1 as GTSNPN and CDR2 as SVGIG (reference sequence). Unmatched junction bases numbered 5, after V lost 4 bases and J lost 4 bases. The CDR3: CAWILDRGYGYTF. The CDR3 DNA follows: TGTGCCTGGATTCTTGACAGGGGCTATGGCTACACCTTC.

The chain employs TRBV2 and TRBJ1-2; D gene ambiguous. The V end lost 5 bases, the J end lost 4 bases, and 8 bases lay between the germline ends. The length of the CDR3 is 12 residues. Looked up from germline, CDR1 is SNHLY and CDR2 is FYNNEI. DNA for the CDR3: TGTGCCAGCAGTACAGCATTCTATGGCTACACCTTC. Translating gives CASSTAFYGYTF.

The rearrangement links TRBV7-3 to TRBJ2-2; possible D gene TRBD1, 6 bases. The CDR3 has 13 residues. Germline V gene lookup returns CDR1 SGHTA and CDR2 FQGTGA. V gave up 5 bases and J gave up 5 bases, with 9 bases separating them. The CDR3 reads CASSPQGTGELFF. The CDR3 nucleotides are TGTGCCAGCAGCCCACAGGGAACCGGGGAGCTGTTTTTT. The full variable domain, its missing parts supplied by reference TRBV7-3 and TRBJ2-2, is GAGVSQTPSNKVTEKGKYVELRCDPISGHTALYWYRQSLGQGPEFLIYFQGTGAADDSGLPNDRFFAVRPEGSVSTLKIQRTERGDSAVYLCASSPQGTGELFFGEGSRLTVL.

The chain has TRBV28 and TRBJ1-1; D unclear. The V gene's germline CDR1 is MDHEN and CDR2 SYDVKM. Trimming left V 2 bases short and J 0 bases short, with 10 bases between. This CDR3 region has 15 residues. Here the CDR3 DNA reads TGTGCCAGCAGTTTAGGAGATAGGATGAACACTGAAGCTTTCTTT. Encoded protein: CASSLGDRMNTEAFF.

This clone was observed a few times. J is TRBJ1-2 and V is TRBV2; 8 nucleotides agree with TRBD1. Trimming cost V 3 bases and J 2 bases; bases outside gene matches: 5. This CDR3 spans 15 amino acids. Germline CDR1 is SNHLY and CDR2 is FYNNEI. CDR3 DNA: TGTGCCAGCAGTGATTGGGGACAGGCCAACTATGGCTACACCTTC. Its protein is CASSDWGQANYGYTF.

The rearrangement joins TRBV11-2 to TRBJ2-7; 11 positions agree with TRBD2. The CDR3 covers 17 residues. After removal of 0 bases from V and 0 bases from J, the junction contained 4 bases not matched to a gene. Per the germline V gene, CDR1 is SGHAT and CDR2 is FQNNGV. CDR3 in DNA: TGTGCCAGCAGCTTAGACGGACTAGCGGGCATCTCCTACGAGCAGTACTTC. It codes for CASSLDGLAGISYEQYF. Combining the CDR3 with reference TRBV11-2 and TRBJ2-7 gives the whole variable domain EAGVAQSPRYKIIEKRQSVAFWCNPISGHATLYWYQQILGQGPKLLIQFQNNGVVDDSQLPKDRFSAERLKGVDSTLKIQPAKLEDSAVYLCASSLDGLAGISYEQYFGPGTRLTVT.